This T cell receptor (beta chain) was recovered during a study of T cell repertoires in cytomegalovirus infection (dated by TCRdb to between 2018 and 2020). Describing the broader study: Donor HLA type was relevant to the analysis, as public TCR beta signatures indicated carriage of CMV infection together with the matching HLA type.

The CDR3 goes from the cysteine to the phenylalanine over 15 residues. Just CDR3 DNA is preserved here, 45 bases in frame from base 1. V loses 6 bases, J loses 4 bases, and the germline ends lie 16 bases apart. CDR1 and CDR2 are drawn from the germline V gene: SNHLY, FYNNEI. TCRdb names Illumina HiSeq 1500 as the instrument used. The public reads were reanalyzed by TCRdb: fastp trimming at Q25, MiXCR alignment, in-frame beta chains only. Under each unique CDR3 protein, matching rows form one entry showing the most common genes and DNA. Present in this sample are 200,000 to 250,000 distinct CDR3 sequences, roughly 20% of which were seen just once. The ten largest make up 15% to 20% of the sample. What the work shows at the level of the full study, not this receptor alone: In both this cohort and an independent cohort of 350 or so donors, the cumulative frequency of public TCR beta family members distinguished carriers of CMV infection plus the relevant HLA type. The ex vivo response was dominated by HLA-C-restricted CMV-specific TCR beta clonotypes, and the single most frequent clonotype in two of eight donors was supplied by these HLA-C-restricted clonotypes.

The table lists this clonotype with a few counts. The specificity of this receptor is unknown. Base-call qualities are not available, and no considerably larger clone is one nucleotide away. The specimen sequenced was CD8+ T cells from PBMCs. The V and J segments used are TRBV2 and TRBJ2-1, and possibly TRBD1, on 6 matching bases. This TCR derives from a human donor in good health (CMV status not recorded). Some clones in this sample may be carry-over from other donors' samples. In nucleotides, the sequence is TGTGCCAGCAGGGGGGCAGGGTCCCTTTACAATGAGCAGTTCTTC. This gives the protein CASRGAGSLYNEQFF. Reference TRBV2 and TRBJ2-1 proteins supply the regions before and after the CDR3; the full variable domain is: EPEVTQTPSHQVTQMGQEVILRCVPISNHLYFYWYRQILGQKVEFLVSFYNNEISEKSEIFDDQFSVERPDGSNFTLKIRSTKLEDSAMYFCASRGAGSLYNEQFFGPGTRLTVL.